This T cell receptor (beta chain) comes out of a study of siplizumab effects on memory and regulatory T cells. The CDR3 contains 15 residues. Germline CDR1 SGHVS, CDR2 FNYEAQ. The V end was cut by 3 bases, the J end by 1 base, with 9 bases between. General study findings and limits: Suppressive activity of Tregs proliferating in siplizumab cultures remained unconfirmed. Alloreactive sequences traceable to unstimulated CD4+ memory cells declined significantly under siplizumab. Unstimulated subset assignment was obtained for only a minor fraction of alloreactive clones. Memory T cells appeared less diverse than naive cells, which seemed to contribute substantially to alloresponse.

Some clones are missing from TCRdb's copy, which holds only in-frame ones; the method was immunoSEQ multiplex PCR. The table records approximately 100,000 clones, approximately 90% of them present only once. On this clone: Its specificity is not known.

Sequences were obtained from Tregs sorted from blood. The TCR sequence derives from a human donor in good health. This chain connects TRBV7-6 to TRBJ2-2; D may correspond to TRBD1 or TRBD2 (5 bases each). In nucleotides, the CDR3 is TGTGCCAGCAGCTTCCGGGACGGGAACACCGGGGAGCTGTTTTTT. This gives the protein CASSFRDGNTGELFF.